These T cell receptor beta chains were read from a single sample in a study of T cell responses to AZD1222 COVID-19 vaccine. The data were produced by immunoSEQ multiplex PCR, yet TCRdb's version contains in-frame clones alone and is incomplete. The top ten hold just under 4.5% of the sample, which has 95,000 to 150,000 clones, 75% to 90% seen once. Material: peripheral blood, obtained 28 days after the second AZD1222 dose. These TCRs come from an adult who received the AZD1222 COVID-19 vaccine. Each CDR3 is given with its conserved first and last residue. The order of the fields is D gene, clone size, J gene, V gene, CDR3 DNA, CDR3 protein. D genes are given only for firm matches. Rows give clone size only sometimes, using once, few, many, or a class for an expanded clone.

>.|.|TRBJ1-2|TRBV7-3
TGTGCCAGCAGCCTAACCGGGACGTCCACAGATGGCTACACCTTC
CASSLTGTSTDGYTF
>.|.|TRBJ2-7|TRBV28
TGTGCCAGCAGTTTGAGGGGGGACGAGCAGTACTTC
CASSLRGDEQYF
>.|.|TRBJ1-2|TRBV7-8
TGTGCCAGCACCCGAGAGAGGGCTTATGGCTACACCTTC
CASTRERAYGYTF
>.|.|TRBJ1-5|TRBV2
TGTGCCAGCAGTGAATTGGTGGGGGGTGGGACGAGCAATCAGCCCCAGCATTTT
CASSELVGGGTSNQPQHF
>.|.|TRBJ1-6|TRBV5-1
TGCGCCAGCAGTTCCACCCCCTCGGGGCGGAATAATTCACCCCTCCACTTT
CASSSTPSGRNNSPLHF
>TRBD2|.|TRBJ2-1|TRBV9
TGTGCCAGCAGCCCCCGACTAGCGGGGACGGATGAGCAGTTCTTC
CASSPRLAGTDEQFF
>.|.|TRBJ2-7|TRBV27
TGTGCCAGCAGTTTTGGGCAGGGGATCGTCTACGAGCAGTACTTC
CASSFGQGIVYEQYF
>TRBD1|.|TRBJ2-5|TRBV6-2/TRBV6-3
TGTGCCAGCACCCCCGGGACAGGGGAAGAGACCCAGTACTTC
CASTPGTGEETQYF
>.|.|TRBJ1-5|TRBV5-6
TGTGCCAGCAGCTTGTTTATAGGGCACCAGCCCCAGCATTTT
CASSLFIGHQPQHF
>.|.|TRBJ2-2|TRBV28
TGTGCCAGCAGTTTATTCGGGAACCGAGACACCGGGGAGCTGTTTTTT
CASSLFGNRDTGELFF
>.|few|TRBJ1-1|TRBV12-3/TRBV12-4
TGTGCCAGCAGCAATAGCGTGAACACTGAAGCTTTCTTT
CASSNSVNTEAFF
>TRBD1|.|TRBJ2-1|TRBV9
TGTGCCAGCAGCACAGGGGGGTCGTACAATGAGCAGTTCTTC
CASSTGGSYNEQFF
>TRBD1|.|TRBJ1-2|TRBV12-3/TRBV12-4
TGTGCCAGCAGGTTGACAGGGAGGGGCGGCTACACCTTC
CASRLTGRGGYTF
>.|.|TRBJ2-3|TRBV19
TGTGCCAGTAGTATGGGGATGGTCCCAAGCACAGATACGCAGTATTTT
CASSMGMVPSTDTQYF
>.|.|TRBJ1-3|TRBV13
TGTGCCAGCAGCTTAGACAGTGGAATTGGAAACACCATATATTTT
CASSLDSGIGNTIYF
>TRBD1|few|TRBJ2-7|TRBV3-1/TRBV3-2
TGTGCCAGCAGCCAAGGAACCCCGGGACAGGTGTACTACGAGCAGTACTTC
CASSQGTPGQVYYEQYF
>TRBD2|.|TRBJ2-3|TRBV10-3
TGTGCCATCAGCCCAAGAGGGGCTAGCGGGGGCACAGATACGCAGTATTTT
CAISPRGASGGTDTQYF
>.|.|TRBJ2-6|TRBV5-1
TGCGCCAGCAGCTTGGTCTTTTTGCGGATCTCTGGGGCCAACGTCCTGACTTTC
CASSLVFLRISGANVLTF
>TRBD1|.|TRBJ1-4|TRBV3-1/TRBV3-2
TGTGCCAGCAGCCAACCCCGGGACAGGGGCGAAAAACTGTTTTTT
CASSQPRDRGEKLFF
>.|.|TRBJ1-3|TRBV30
TGTGCCTGGACCAACACGCCAGCGTCGGGTCCCTACTCTGGAAACACCATATATTTT
CAWTNTPASGPYSGNTIYF
>TRBD1|.|TRBJ1-1|TRBV30
TGTGCCTGGAGGAGAGACAGGGTGATCACTGAAGCTTTCTTT
CAWRRDRVITEAFF
>.|once|TRBJ1-2|TRBV7-3
TGTGCCAGCAGCTTCGCGGGGAGTGATGGCTACACCTTC
CASSFAGSDGYTF
>.|.|TRBJ1-5|TRBV12-3/TRBV12-4
TGTGCCAGCAGTTTTGGAACCCAGCCCCAGCATTTT
CASSFGTQPQHF
>TRBD1|few|TRBJ1-6|TRBV4-1
TGCGCCAGCAGCCCAACCGGGACAGGCATTTCACCCCTCCACTTT
CASSPTGTGISPLHF
>.|.|TRBJ1-2|TRBV12-2
TGTGCAAGTCGCTTAATGACAGGACCTGCCTATGGCTACACCTTC
CASRLMTGPAYGYTF
>.|.|TRBJ1-3|TRBV4-2
TGTGCCAGCAGCCAAGAACCGAGCCTGAAGGTCTCTGGAAACACCATATATTTT
CASSQEPSLKVSGNTIYF
>TRBD1|.|TRBJ1-6|TRBV6-5
TGTGCCAGCACTCTAGACAGGGGAAATTCACCCCTCCACTTT
CASTLDRGNSPLHF
>.|.|TRBJ1-2|TRBV28
TGTGCCAGCGGGCTTATCGGGGACATCTCGCTTGATGGCTACACCTTC
CASGLIGDISLDGYTF
>.|few|TRBJ1-4|TRBV21-1
TGTGCCAGCAGCCTCCGGGACAGGGAGGGAGCAACTAATGAAAAACTGTTTTTT
CASSLRDREGATNEKLFF
>.|.|TRBJ2-7|TRBV6-5
TGTGCCAGCAGTAGTATAGCGACCGCCGCCCACGAGCAGTACTTC
CASSSIATAAHEQYF
>TRBD2|.|TRBJ2-1|TRBV27
TGTGCCAGCAGTTTTACTAGCGGGGCACATGAGCAGTTCTTC
CASSFTSGAHEQFF
>.|.|TRBJ1-3|TRBV10-1
TGCGCCAGCAGTTGGGGACCCAAGAGCTCTGGAAACACCATATATTTT
CASSWGPKSSGNTIYF
>TRBD2|.|TRBJ2-1|TRBV7-2
TGTGCCAGCAGCTTAAGAGCGGGGGGGTACAATGAGCAGTTCTTC
CASSLRAGGYNEQFF
>.|.|TRBJ1-2|TRBV7-9
TGTGCCAGCAGCTTAGGACAGGTCGGGGAGGGCTATGGCTACACCTTC
CASSLGQVGEGYGYTF
>.|.|TRBJ2-3|TRBV30
TGTGCCTGGAGTCCTTCGGGGTACACAGATACGCAGTATTTT
CAWSPSGYTDTQYF
>TRBD1|.|TRBJ1-5|TRBV2
TGTGCCAGCAGTACCATTACAGGGGGCTCAGATCAGCCCCAGCATTTT
CASSTITGGSDQPQHF
>TRBD1|.|TRBJ2-5|TRBV7-8
TGTGCCAGCACCATTACAGGGGACGGGACCCAGTACTTC
CASTITGDGTQYF
>.|once|TRBJ2-1|TRBV6-6
TGTGCCAGCAGGCCCGCCGGGGATGAGCAGTTCTTC
CASRPAGDEQFF
>TRBD2|.|TRBJ2-1|TRBV13
TGTGCCAGCAGCTTATCTGGGTCTAGCGGGGGGGCTAAGAATGAGCAGTTCTTC
CASSLSGSSGGAKNEQFF
>.|.|TRBJ1-1|TRBV2
TGTGCCGAGCGGACCCAACCCGTCCCAGCTTTCTTT
CAERTQPVPAFF
>.|.|TRBJ1-5|TRBV19
TGTGCCAGTAGTATAGCCCAACAAAGGCCCCAGCATTTT
CASSIAQQRPQHF
>TRBD1|.|TRBJ1-2|TRBV28
TGTGCCAGCAGTTTATGGGAACGGGACAGGGGGCCTGGCTACACCTTC
CASSLWERDRGPGYTF
>TRBD1|.|TRBJ1-2|TRBV7-9
TGTGCCAGCACTCCGGGACAGGGAGATGGCTACACCTTC
CASTPGQGDGYTF
>.|.|TRBJ2-6|TRBV5-5
TGTGCCAGCAGCTTGGGTCGGGGTGCTGGGGCCAACGTCCTGACTTTC
CASSLGRGAGANVLTF
>.|.|TRBJ2-7|TRBV11-1
TGTGCCAGCAGCCCCCGCCTAGCAAACGACGAGCAGTACTTC
CASSPRLANDEQYF
>TRBD1|.|TRBJ2-1|TRBV5-4
TGTGCCAGCAGCTCCTCCTTCAGGGGGCGCGTCAATGAGCAGTTCTTC
CASSSSFRGRVNEQFF
>.|.|TRBJ2-2|TRBV5-1
TGCGCCAGCAGCTTGTGGCAGGGAGGCACCGGGGAGCTGTTTTTT
CASSLWQGGTGELFF
>TRBD1|.|TRBJ1-5|TRBV7-2
TGTGCCAGCAGCTCCGACAGGGCCCAGCCCCAGCATTTT
CASSSDRAQPQHF
>.|.|TRBJ2-7|TRBV27
TGTGCCAGCAGTCCGATCAACAGGGCCCTCTACGAGCAGTACTTC
CASSPINRALYEQYF
>.|.|TRBJ2-3|TRBV7-9
TGTGCCAGCAGCTTAGCGAAGGCTTCCTGGGATACGCAGTATTTT
CASSLAKASWDTQYF